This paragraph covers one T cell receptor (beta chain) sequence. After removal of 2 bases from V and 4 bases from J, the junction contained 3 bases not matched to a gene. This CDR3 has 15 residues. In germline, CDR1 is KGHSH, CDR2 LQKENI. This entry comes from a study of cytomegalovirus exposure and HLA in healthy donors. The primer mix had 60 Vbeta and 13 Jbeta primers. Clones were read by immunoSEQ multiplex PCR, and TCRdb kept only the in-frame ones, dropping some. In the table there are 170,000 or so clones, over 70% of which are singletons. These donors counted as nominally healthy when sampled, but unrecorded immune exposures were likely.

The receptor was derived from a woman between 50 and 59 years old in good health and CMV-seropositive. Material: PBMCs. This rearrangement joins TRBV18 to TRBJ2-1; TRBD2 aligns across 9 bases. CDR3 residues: CASSPETSGYNEQFF. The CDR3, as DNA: TGTGCCAGCTCACCAGAGACTAGCGGTTACAATGAGCAGTTCTTC.